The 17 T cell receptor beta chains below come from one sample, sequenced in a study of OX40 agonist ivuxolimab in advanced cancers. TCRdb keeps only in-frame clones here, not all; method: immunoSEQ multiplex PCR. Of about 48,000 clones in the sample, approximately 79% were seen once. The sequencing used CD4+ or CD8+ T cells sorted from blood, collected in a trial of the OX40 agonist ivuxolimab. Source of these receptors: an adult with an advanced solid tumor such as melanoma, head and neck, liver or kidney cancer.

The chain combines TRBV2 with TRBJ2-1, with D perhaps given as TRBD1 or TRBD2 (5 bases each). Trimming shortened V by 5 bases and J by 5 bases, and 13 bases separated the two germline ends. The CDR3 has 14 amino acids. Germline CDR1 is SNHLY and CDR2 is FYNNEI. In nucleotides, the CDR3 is TGTGCCAGCAGTTTCTCCGGGGCCAACAATGAGCAGTTCTTC. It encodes CASSFSGANNEQFF.

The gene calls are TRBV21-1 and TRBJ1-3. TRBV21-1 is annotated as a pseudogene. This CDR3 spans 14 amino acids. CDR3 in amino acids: CASRSGESGNTIYF. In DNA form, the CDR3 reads TGTGCCAGCAGATCTGGGGAATCTGGAAACACCATATATTTT.

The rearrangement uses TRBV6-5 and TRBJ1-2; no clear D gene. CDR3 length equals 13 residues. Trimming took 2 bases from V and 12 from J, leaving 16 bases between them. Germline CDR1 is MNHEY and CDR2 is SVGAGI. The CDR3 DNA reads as TGTGCCAGCAGTTACATGGACGGAGCTTCCAACACCTTC. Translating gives CASSYMDGASNTF.

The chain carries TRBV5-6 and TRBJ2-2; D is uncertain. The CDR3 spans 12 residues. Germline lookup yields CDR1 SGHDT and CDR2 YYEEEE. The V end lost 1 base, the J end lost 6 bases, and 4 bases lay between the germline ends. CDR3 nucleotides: TGTGCCAGCAGCTTGTTCCCCGGGGAGCTGTTTTTT. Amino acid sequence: CASSLFPGELFF.

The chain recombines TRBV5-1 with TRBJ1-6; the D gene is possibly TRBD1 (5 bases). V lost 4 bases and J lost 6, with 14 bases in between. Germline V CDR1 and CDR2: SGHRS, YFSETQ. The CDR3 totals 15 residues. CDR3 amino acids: CASSPSGNLNSPLHF. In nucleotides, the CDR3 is TGCGCCAGCAGCCCATCAGGGAATCTTAATTCACCCCTCCACTTT.

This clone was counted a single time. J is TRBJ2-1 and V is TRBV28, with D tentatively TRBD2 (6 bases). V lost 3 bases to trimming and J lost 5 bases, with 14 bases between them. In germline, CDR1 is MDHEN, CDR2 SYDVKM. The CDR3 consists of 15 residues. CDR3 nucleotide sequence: TGTGCCAGCAGTTTGGGGGGAACACTCCACAATGAGCAGTTCTTC. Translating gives CASSLGGTLHNEQFF.

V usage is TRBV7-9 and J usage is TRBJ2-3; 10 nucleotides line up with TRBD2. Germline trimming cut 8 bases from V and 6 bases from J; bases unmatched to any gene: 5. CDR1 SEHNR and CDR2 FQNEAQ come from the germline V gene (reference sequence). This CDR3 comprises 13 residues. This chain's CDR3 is CASGMTSGDTQYF. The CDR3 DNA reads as TGTGCCAGCGGAATGACTAGCGGGGATACGCAGTATTTT.

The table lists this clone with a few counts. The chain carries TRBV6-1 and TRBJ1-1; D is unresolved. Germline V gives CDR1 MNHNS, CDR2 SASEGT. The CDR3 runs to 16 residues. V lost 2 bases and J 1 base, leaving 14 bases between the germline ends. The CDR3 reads CASSETWGRGNTEAFF. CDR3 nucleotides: TGTGCCAGCAGTGAAACGTGGGGTCGGGGGAACACTGAAGCTTTCTTT.

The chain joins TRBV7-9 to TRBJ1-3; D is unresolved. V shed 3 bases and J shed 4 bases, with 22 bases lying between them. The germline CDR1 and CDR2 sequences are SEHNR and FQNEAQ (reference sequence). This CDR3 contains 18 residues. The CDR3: CASSLGISLTPGGNTIYF. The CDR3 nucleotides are TGTGCCAGCAGCTTGGGAATTTCACTAACCCCGGGGGGAAACACCATATATTTT. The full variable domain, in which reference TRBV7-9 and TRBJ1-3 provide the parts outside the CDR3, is DTGVSQNPRHKITKRGQNVTFRCDPISEHNRLYWYRQTLGQGPEFLTYFQNEAQLEKSRLLSDRFSAERPKGSFSTLEIQRTEQGDSAMYLCASSLGISLTPGGNTIYFGEGSWLTVV.

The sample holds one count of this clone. The CDR3 loop is CASSPQGSSYEQYF. In DNA, the CDR3 is TGTGCCAGCAGCCCCCAAGGCAGCTCCTACGAGCAGTACTTC. V usage is TRBV9 and J usage is TRBJ2-7; D is uncertain. There are 14 residues in the CDR3. Germline loops: CDR1 SGDLS, CDR2 YYNGEE. Trimming left V 4 bases short and J 0 bases short, with 11 bases between.

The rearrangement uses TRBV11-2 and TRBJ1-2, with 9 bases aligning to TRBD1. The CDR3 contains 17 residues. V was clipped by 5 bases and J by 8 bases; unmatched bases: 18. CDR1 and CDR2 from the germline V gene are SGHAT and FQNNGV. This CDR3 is CASSLGGHGGQGNGYTF. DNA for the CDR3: TGTGCCAGCAGCCTCGGCGGCCATGGGGGACAGGGTAACGGCTACACCTTC.

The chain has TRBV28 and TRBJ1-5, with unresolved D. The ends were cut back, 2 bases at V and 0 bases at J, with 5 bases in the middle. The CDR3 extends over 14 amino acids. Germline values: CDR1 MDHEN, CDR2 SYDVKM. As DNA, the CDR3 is TGTGCCAGCAGTTTAACAAATAGCAATCAGCCCCAGCATTTT. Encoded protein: CASSLTNSNQPQHF.

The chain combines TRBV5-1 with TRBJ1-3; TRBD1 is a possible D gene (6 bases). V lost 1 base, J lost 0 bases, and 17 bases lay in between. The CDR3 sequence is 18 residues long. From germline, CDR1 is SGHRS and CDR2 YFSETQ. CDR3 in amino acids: CASSLTTGYAISGNTIYF. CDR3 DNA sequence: TGCGCCAGCAGCTTGACCACAGGGTACGCGATCTCTGGAAACACCATATATTTT.

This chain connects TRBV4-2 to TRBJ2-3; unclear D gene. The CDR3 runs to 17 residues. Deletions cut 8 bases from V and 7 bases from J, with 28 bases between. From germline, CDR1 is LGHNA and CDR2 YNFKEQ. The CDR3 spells CASSQGRKQGMVNTQYF. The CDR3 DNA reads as TGTGCCAGCTCCCAAGGACGGAAGCAAGGGATGGTAAATACGCAGTATTTT.

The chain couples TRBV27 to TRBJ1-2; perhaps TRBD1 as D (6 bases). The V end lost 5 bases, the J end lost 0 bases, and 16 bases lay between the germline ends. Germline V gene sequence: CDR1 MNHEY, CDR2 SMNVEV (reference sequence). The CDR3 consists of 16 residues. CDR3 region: CASSPFTGTPNYGYTF. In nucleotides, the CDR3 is TGTGCCAGCAGTCCATTTACCGGGACACCTAACTATGGCTACACCTTC.

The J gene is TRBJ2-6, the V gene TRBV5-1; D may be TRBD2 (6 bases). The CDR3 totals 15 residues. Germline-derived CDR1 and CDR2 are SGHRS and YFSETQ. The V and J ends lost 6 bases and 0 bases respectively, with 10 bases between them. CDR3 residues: CASTLGGSGANVLTF. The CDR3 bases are TGCGCCAGCACCCTGGGGGGCTCTGGGGCCAACGTCCTGACTTTC.

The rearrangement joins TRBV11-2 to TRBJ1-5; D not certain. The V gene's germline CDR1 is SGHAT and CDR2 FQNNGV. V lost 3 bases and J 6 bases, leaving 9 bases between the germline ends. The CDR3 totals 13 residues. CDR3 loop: CASSLGRGQPQHF. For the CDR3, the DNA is TGTGCCAGCAGCTTGGGTCGGGGTCAGCCCCAGCATTTT.